One sample yielded the 16 T cell receptor beta chains listed below, sequenced in a study of T cell responses to AZD1222 COVID-19 vaccine. The data were produced by immunoSEQ multiplex PCR, yet TCRdb's version contains in-frame clones alone and is incomplete. The table lists roughly 44,000 clones, 83% of them singletons. Sequencing was performed on peripheral blood, taken on day 0 of AZD1222 vaccination. These receptors were obtained from an adult in good health.

The rearrangement links TRBV6-6 to TRBJ2-4; 7 bases line up with TRBD1. This CDR3 contains 15 residues. The germline V gene has CDR1 MNHNY and CDR2 SVGAGI (reference sequence). The ends lost 7 bases at V and 4 bases at J; junction bases unmatched: 10. The CDR3 loop is CASIQAPGQKNIQYF. The CDR3 coding sequence is TGTGCCAGCATTCAAGCGCCGGGACAGAAAAACATTCAGTACTTC.

CDR3 in amino acids: CASSLVSRTHSNQPQHF. The CDR3 nucleotides are TGCGCCAGCAGCTTGGTCTCCCGGACACATAGCAATCAGCCCCAGCATTTT. The chain combines TRBV5-1 with TRBJ1-5; tentative D call: TRBD1 (5 bases). Trimming pared 0 bases from V and 0 bases from J, leaving 13 bases between. The CDR3 covers 17 residues. The germline CDR1 and CDR2 sequences are SGHRS and YFSETQ.

The CDR3 sequence is CASSLGGNTEAFF. The CDR3 DNA sequence: TGTGCCAGCAGTTTGGGGGGAAACACTGAAGCTTTCTTT. V gene TRBV12-3 or TRBV12-4 combines with J gene TRBJ1-1; maybe TRBD1 (5 bases). There are 13 residues in the CDR3. The germline V and J ends were trimmed by 3 bases and 2 bases, with 7 bases remaining between them.

The V call is TRBV9, the J call TRBJ1-5; a possible D gene is TRBD1 (6 bases). The CDR3 contains 13 residues. Deletions cut 4 bases from V and 3 bases from J, with 8 bases between. CDR1 and CDR2 from the germline V gene are SGDLS and YYNGEE. The CDR3 reads CASSQGINQPQHF. The CDR3 bases are TGTGCCAGCAGCCAGGGGATCAATCAGCCCCAGCATTTT.

The J gene is TRBJ1-2, the V gene TRBV29-1, with D possibly being TRBD1 (5 bases). Trimming removed 0 bases from V and 8 bases from J, with 10 bases in between. The CDR3 length is 12 residues. Germline V gene sequence: CDR1 SQVTM, CDR2 ANQGSEA. CDR3 sequence: CSVEDLGVGYTF. CDR3 coding DNA: TGCAGCGTTGAAGATCTGGGGGTCGGCTACACCTTC. Complete variable domain (other parts from reference TRBV29-1 and TRBJ1-2): SAVISQKPSRDICQRGTSLTIQCQVDSQVTMMFWYRQQPGQSLTLIATANQGSEATYESGFVIDKFPISRPNLTFSTLTVSNMSPEDSSIYLCSVEDLGVGYTFGSGTRLTVV.

The J gene is TRBJ1-3, the V gene TRBV7-3; no firm D call. This CDR3 comprises 13 residues. V gave up 5 bases and J gave up 0 bases, with 5 bases separating them. Germline V gene sequence: CDR1 SGHTA, CDR2 FQGTGA. Here the CDR3 reads CASSPPSGNTIYF. The DNA for the CDR3 is TGTGCCAGCAGCCCCCCCTCTGGAAACACCATATATTTT.

The rearrangement uses TRBV7-2 and TRBJ2-2; 9 bases are a match to TRBD2. CDR3 length equals 15 residues. In germline, CDR1 is SGHTA, CDR2 FQGNSA. V lost 5 bases, J lost 6 bases, and 7 bases stayed unmatched. Written as DNA, the CDR3 is TGTGCCAGCAGCACCCGGCGGGGGGGCCCCGGGGAGCTGTTTTTT. As protein: CASSTRRGGPGELFF.

This chain uses TRBV14 with TRBJ1-2, with TRBD1 matching over 10 bases. The germline gives CDR1 SGHDN, CDR2 FVKESK. Germline trimming cut 1 base from V and 4 bases from J; bases unmatched to any gene: 3. The CDR3 has 15 amino acids. Written as DNA, the CDR3 is TGTGCCAGCAGCCAAGCTGGGACAGGGGTCTATGGCTACACCTTC. Its protein product is CASSQAGTGVYGYTF. Based on the CDR3 plus reference TRBV14 and TRBJ1-2, the full variable domain is EAGVTQFPSHSVIEKGQTVTLRCDPISGHDNLYWYRRVMGKEIKFLLHFVKESKQDESGMPNNRFLAERTGGTYSTLKVQPAELEDSGVYFCASSQAGTGVYGYTFGSGTRLTVV.

This clone was seen once. V usage is TRBV5-6 and J usage is TRBJ2-2; D may correspond to TRBD1 or TRBD2 (5 bases each). Trimming removed 4 bases from V and 1 base from J, with 11 bases in between. Germline loops: CDR1 SGHDT, CDR2 YYEEEE. The CDR3 loop spans 15 amino acids. This CDR3 reads CASSPGTGNTGELFF. The CDR3 DNA sequence: TGTGCCAGCAGCCCCGGGACGGGGAACACCGGGGAGCTGTTTTTT.

This clone showed up just once. The chain employs TRBV7-2 and TRBJ2-2; TRBD2 matches at 10 bases. The germline V gene encodes CDR1 SGHTA and CDR2 FQGNSA. V shed 1 base, J shed 1 base, and the junction held 3 bases outside the gene matches. The CDR3 runs 17 residues. In DNA, the CDR3 is TGTGCCAGCAGCTTAGACATAGCGGGGGGGAACACCGGGGAGCTGTTTTTT. The encoded protein is CASSLDIAGGNTGELFF.

The CDR3 region has the DNA TGTGCCAGCAGCCGCCTAGCCCCGGCTAGCGGGGGACCGAATGAGCAGTTCTTC. Protein sequence: CASSRLAPASGGPNEQFF. V usage is TRBV11-3 and J usage is TRBJ2-1, with 10 positions matching TRBD2. CDR1 is SGHNT, CDR2 YENEEA, per germline. Trimming took 5 bases from V and 7 from J; bases not matched to a gene: 17. This CDR3 comprises 18 residues.

V usage is TRBV10-3 and J usage is TRBJ2-3; D ambiguous. The CDR3 totals 16 residues. The germline CDR1 and CDR2 sequences are ENHRY and SYGVKD. With 0 bases removed from V and 0 bases from J, the gap between germline ends came to 10 bases. The CDR3 sequence is CAISESGSTSTDTQYF. The CDR3, as DNA: TGTGCCATCAGTGAGTCGGGATCTACTAGCACAGATACGCAGTATTTT.

The V gene is TRBV5-1, the J gene TRBJ2-7; perhaps TRBD1 as D (7 bases). The V end was cut by 0 bases, the J end by 1 base, with 11 bases between. CDR1 and CDR2 from the germline V gene are SGHRS and YFSETQ. This CDR3 is 15 amino acids long. CDR3: CASSLGGTASYEQYF. The CDR3 nucleotides are TGCGCCAGCAGCTTGGGCGGGACAGCTTCCTACGAGCAGTACTTC.

The chain joins TRBV28 to TRBJ2-7; D possibly corresponds to TRBD1 (6 bases). The CDR3 sequence is 14 residues long. Germline CDR1 reads MDHEN; CDR2 reads SYDVKM. With 6 bases removed from V and 0 bases from J, the gap between germline ends came to 12 bases. The CDR3 sequence: CASRGHSSSYEQYF. DNA of the CDR3: TGTGCCAGCAGGGGACACTCTAGCTCCTACGAGCAGTACTTC. The entire variable domain, with the rest obtained from reference TRBV28 and TRBJ2-7, is as follows: DVKVTQSSRYLVKRTGEKVFLECVQDMDHENMFWYRQDPGLGLRLIYFSYDVKMKEKGDIPEGYSVSREKKERFSLILESASTNQTSMYLCASRGHSSSYEQYFGPGTRLTVT.

The J gene is TRBJ2-2, the V gene TRBV9, with 9 bases that match TRBD2. In germline, CDR1 is SGDLS, CDR2 YYNGEE. Trimming at V came to 0 bases and at J to 4 bases, leaving 4 bases not matched to a gene. The CDR3 length is 16 residues. CDR3 bases: TGTGCCAGCAGCGTAGGCGCGGGAGGGTCCACCGGGGAGCTGTTTTTT. This sequence encodes CASSVGAGGSTGELFF.

This rearrangement joins TRBV2 to TRBJ2-6, with TRBD1 identical over 8 bases. The CDR3 loop spans 16 amino acids. The junction had 6 bases not matched to a gene; V was cut back by 5 bases and J by 3 bases. The germline CDR1 and CDR2 sequences are SNHLY and FYNNEI. Here the CDR3 DNA reads TGTGCCAGCAGTAGCAGGGGGCAGGTTGGGGCCAACGTCCTGACTTTC. It yields the protein CASSSRGQVGANVLTF.